The T cell receptor beta chain described here comes from a study of blood T cell repertoires in COVID-19. Study information: The United States, Italy and Spain were the sources of the acute and convalescent COVID-19 samples.

V lost 0 bases and J lost 4, with 9 bases in between. This CDR3 comprises 14 residues. From germline, CDR1 is MNHNS and CDR2 SASEGT. In the source study's methods: The authors estimated nucleated cell counts from reference gene primer amplification. Some clones are missing from TCRdb's copy, which holds only in-frame ones; the method was immunoSEQ multiplex PCR. The DNA was the basis for D and trimming; V, J and clone size are from that table. The data contain about 310,000 clones, around 90% of them singletons. The sample taken for sequencing was peripheral blood. This TCR came from a man aged 50 to 59 with active or convalescent COVID-19. V and J are TRBV6-1 and TRBJ1-2, with TRBD1 as a possible D gene (6 bases). The CDR3 loop reads CASSEAGGVYGYTF. The CDR3 DNA follows: TGTGCCAGCAGTGAAGCAGGGGGAGTCTATGGCTACACCTTC.